Reported below is one TCR beta chain. It lacks a known antigen. The sample holds no much larger clone one base away, and base qualities are not on file. The cohort was made up of approximately 700 healthy bone marrow donors. Cohort members were all nominally healthy when sampled, although unrecorded immune exposures were likely present. The donor tested CMV seropositive, placing the donor among the approximately 310 seropositive members of the cohort. Every donor gave a peripheral blood sample, and the peripheral blood mononuclear cells from that sample were used for TCR beta sequencing. The Qiagen DNeasy Blood Extraction Kit was used to extract genomic DNA from the blood cell samples. Libraries were prepared through the immunoSEQ multiplex PCR assay. The multiplex PCR relied on a mix of 60 forward primers for TCR Vbeta segments and 13 reverse primers for TCR Jbeta segments. The CDR3 region of rearranged TCR beta genes was amplified from genomic DNA by a multiplex PCR assay. On the Illumina HiSeq System, the amplified TCR beta libraries were sequenced as 87-base-pair reads. On the study's bioinformatics: In a later analysis, tens of millions of unique TCR beta chains were counted across the approximately 640 repertoires, and approximately 9.9 million of these chains were shared by at least two donors. Raw reads were error-corrected and collapsed into unique sequences by a nearest-neighbor algorithm in which closely related sequences were merged to remove PCR and sequencing errors. V, D and J gene segments were assigned by aligning CDR3 sequences to IMGT reference sequences. For a sequence to be retained, a match of at least six nucleotides was required to both a V gene segment and a J gene segment. A rearrangement was called productive if the CDR3 had no stop codons and remained in frame with V and J, and every other rearrangement was called non-productive. Following IMGT convention, CDR3 was defined as the stretch from the second conserved V-encoded cysteine to the conserved J-encoded phenylalanine. In an earlier analysis of roughly 610 of the donors, sequences lacking an unambiguous match to a single V gene segment were excluded. An earlier analysis of roughly 590 of the donors called V segments functional above 56.7% productive rearrangements and segregating when the between-donor standard deviation exceeded 5%. A statistical classification framework was built for diagnosing cytomegalovirus status from the catalog of TCR beta chain sequences. V and J gene assignment, in a later analysis, came from comparing TCR nucleotide sequences with IMGT/GENE-DB human TR gene sequences. A later analysis assigned CDR3 sequences and most-parsimonious VDJ recombination scenarios with the TCRdist pipeline. In a later analysis, every TCR beta chain was defined by the combination of its CDR3 amino acid sequence and its V-gene family, and reads without a unique V-gene family were dropped. To address suspected cross-contamination and a sequencing artifact, a later analysis removed a few hundred highly shared, low-generation-probability nucleotide sequences. In a later analysis, a clonal expansion index for each public chain was calculated from normalized within-repertoire ranks of inferred template counts. In a later analysis, generation probabilities were computed using a VDJ recombination model fitted to out-of-frame rearrangements, and the results were checked against IGoR. Hypergeometric tests were used in a later analysis to score TCR-TCR, TCR-HLA and TCR-CMV co-occurrence, with a repertoire-size bias correction applied to the TCR pairs. False discovery rates were estimated in a later analysis by permuting HLA or CMV assignments 20 times. In a later analysis, co-occurring TCRs were grouped using DBSCAN, with TCRdist sequence similarity added in when clustering inside HLA-allele-positive subsets. Repertoires with fewer than 30,000 or more than 120,000 public chains were left out of co-occurrence clustering, as were four to six repertoires with anomalous nucleotide sharing. The table comes from immuneACCESS by way of TCRdb, which keeps in-frame sequences with V and J called. Part of the clones is missing from these tables; in studies checked, under half for an unresolved V gene and the rest for unknown reasons. From that table come the V and J calls and clone size; the DNA was used to work out D and trimming. The sample table lists 150,000 to 180,000 clones, approximately 80% of them with a count of one. The ten top clones hold over 10% of the sample.

Including cysteine and phenylalanine, the CDR3 has 15 amino acids. Left in the record is the CDR3 DNA by itself, 45 bases read in frame from the first base. The germline V gene (reference sequence) gives CDR1 as MNHEY and CDR2 as SMNVEV. Here V drops 4 bases and J drops 4 bases, and the junction holds 5 bases not matched to any gene. The sample comes from a study of cytomegalovirus exposure and HLA in healthy donors (dated by TCRdb to about 2017). With regard to the full study: An earlier analysis of 587 of the donors reported 250 to 350 Gb of sequence data and 100 million to 120 million unique TCR beta sequences obtained from 180 million or so T cells. An early release covering about 600 HLA-typed donors comprised roughly 300 gigabases of sequencing data and roughly 86 million unique TCR sequences. Of the approximately 400 genotyped donors, approximately 80% fell in the genetic ancestry cluster associated with self-reported Caucasian donors. The study aimed to test whether cataloging public T cell receptors could reveal signatures of past pathogen exposure. The study used immunosequencing to profile the T cell repertoires of 600 to 850 subjects and linked those repertoires to cytomegalovirus serostatus. In addition to the first cohort of around 670 subjects, a separate validation cohort of approximately 110 different subjects was used. High-throughput TCR immunosequencing, statistical association of individual TCRs with disease status, and machine learning were combined to predict cytomegalovirus infection status. In a later analysis, previously published TCR beta repertoires from 670 or so donors were re-analyzed and high-resolution HLA genotyping was added so that TCR occurrence patterns could be studied. In the later analysis, no new phenotypic data were used to find candidate immune exposures; instead, reliance was placed on TCR beta sequences and their occurrence across donors. An earlier analysis of 587 of the donors used high-throughput TCR beta sequencing to judge whether each TCR beta V gene segment behaved as functional or pseudogenic. Donor age, sex, ethnicity and CMV serostatus were compiled alongside the repertoire data. A later genetic analysis used genome-wide SNP genotypes for 398 of the 666 donors, treating that subset as a discovery cohort. Every repertoire in the discovery cohort had been generated on one and the same sequencing platform. Class I and class II HLA loci were covered by the typing at four-digit resolution. Typing coverage differed by locus: A, B, C, DRB1 and DQB1 were typed in about 620-640 donors, DQA1 in about 550, DPA1 in some 600, and DPB1 in around 440. Roughly 5 DR-DQ haplotypes were treated as single units for association and clustering because of strong linkage in the cohort. Among about 360 genotyped donors of the cohort, an average of about 240,000 unique TCR beta nucleotide sequences were sequenced per donor, roughly 18% of them non-productive.

Overall study results and their limits: Compared with the roughly 700-donor mean, donors in an Asian-associated ancestry cluster had fewer N-insertions in productive TCRs, according to a later genetic analysis. Broadly in line with IMGT annotations, most TCR beta V segments showed up in productive rearrangements about 87% or about 30% of the time in an earlier analysis of several hundred of the donors. Three of the identified cytomegalovirus-associated TCR beta chains were confirmed in vitro to be specific for cytomegalovirus antigens. According to a later analysis, most CMV-associated TCR beta chains appeared to be HLA-restricted, and the HLA associations seemed to be driven largely by CMV exposure. Correlated functional status among segregating V segments might reflect linkage disequilibrium, but an unknown experimental factor could not be ruled out. HLA typing was unavailable for some donors at each locus, so association tests used only the typed subset. Immune exposure information for the cohort was limited to CMV serostatus. According to the authors, the approach could potentially be generalized to other disease states and immunological phenotypes. The sequencing pipeline was judged likely to have produced a cluster of highly shared sequence variants as a technical artifact. In the study, 150 to 200 TCR beta chains were listed as associated with cytomegalovirus. In a later analysis, HLA-associated TCR beta chains were found to be more clonally expanded and to have lower generation probabilities than equally common non-associated chains. According to a later analysis, parvovirus B19, influenza, CMV and Epstein-Barr virus appeared linked to several top co-occurrence clusters. A later genetic analysis associated a missense DCLRE1C variant with V-gene and J-gene trimming of TCR beta chains, and an independent cohort replicated the association. In a later analysis, TCR association rates were found to vary across HLA loci, with the most associated TCRs seen for DRB1 alleles and the fewest for HLA-C alleles. While some public TCRs were present in many individuals, most TCR sequences turned up only very rarely across donors. Sequencing depth was assumed to be roughly uniform across donors in the presence/absence analyses, though that assumption may not hold. The classifier was reported to diagnose cytomegalovirus status with high specificity and sensitivity in both the original cohort and the validation cohort. The earlier analysis of some 560 of the donors excluded roughly 17 rarely observed V segments, including chromosome 9 orphons, because counts were too low. A further reported finding was that TCR beta sequences accurately predicted the HLA-A and HLA-B alleles for most subjects in the first cohort. Because the 87-base-pair reads could not distinguish some IMGT-functional V segments, including TRBV6-2 and TRBV6-3, those segments were excluded. In a later analysis, 16,951 TCR beta sequences were associated with specific HLA alleles at a false discovery rate of 0.05. This cohort had only TCR beta chains sequenced, and the lack of alpha or paired-chain data limited which features could be detected. Assigning TCR associations to individual alleles was difficult when HLA alleles, especially DR and DQ, strongly co-occurred.

The clonotype comes from a man aged 25 to 40 in good health and CMV-seropositive. The sequenced sample consisted of PBMCs. The chain is assembled from TRBV27 and TRBJ2-1; TRBD2 matches 9 bases in the middle. For the CDR3, the sequence is CASSSGSGRYNEQFF. The DNA is TGTGCCAGCAGTTCGGGTAGCGGGAGATACAATGAGCAGTTCTTC.